A single T cell receptor (beta chain) is shown here with its context. Its target is not known. The data originate from a study of T cells after posttransplantation cyclophosphamide. Notes on the study in general: Donor-recipient repertoire similarity was low at 1-2 months, rising over year one.

Some clones are missing from TCRdb's copy, which holds only in-frame ones; the method was immunoSEQ multiplex PCR. The sample has roughly 18,000 clones, approximately 87% seen once; the top ten hold over 7.5%. The V gene's germline CDR1 is SEHNR and CDR2 FQNEAQ (reference sequence). Trimming at V came to 5 bases and at J to 14 bases, leaving 14 bases not matched to a gene. CDR3 length: 14 amino acids. The sequencing sample was made of memory CD4+ T cells sorted from blood. The receptor comes from a young man in good health and a related stem cell transplant donor. The rearrangement joins TRBV7-9 to TRBJ2-5; 10 bases fit TRBD1. The CDR3 bases are TGTGCCAGCAGCCTCAGACAGGGGGCTCCCCGGAGTTACTTC. Protein sequence: CASSLRQGAPRSYF.